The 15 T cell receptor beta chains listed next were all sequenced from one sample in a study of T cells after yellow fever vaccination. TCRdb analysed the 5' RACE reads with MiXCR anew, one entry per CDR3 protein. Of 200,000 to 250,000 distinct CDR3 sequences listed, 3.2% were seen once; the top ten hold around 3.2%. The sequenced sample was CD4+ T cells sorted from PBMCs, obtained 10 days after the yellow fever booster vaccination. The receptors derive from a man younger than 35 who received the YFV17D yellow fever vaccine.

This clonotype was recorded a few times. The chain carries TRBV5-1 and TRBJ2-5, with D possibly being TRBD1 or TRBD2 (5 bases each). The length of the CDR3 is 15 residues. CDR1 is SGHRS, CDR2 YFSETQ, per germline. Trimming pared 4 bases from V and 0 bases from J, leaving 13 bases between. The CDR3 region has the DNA TGCGCCAGCAGCGACGACAGAGGGTACCAAGAGACCCAGTACTTC. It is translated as CASSDDRGYQETQYF.

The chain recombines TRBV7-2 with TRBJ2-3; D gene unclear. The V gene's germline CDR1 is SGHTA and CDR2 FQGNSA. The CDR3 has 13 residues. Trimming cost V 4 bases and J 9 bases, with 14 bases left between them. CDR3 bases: TGTGCCAGCAGCTCGTCGCTAGAGGCCACGCAGTATTTT. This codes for CASSSSLEATQYF.

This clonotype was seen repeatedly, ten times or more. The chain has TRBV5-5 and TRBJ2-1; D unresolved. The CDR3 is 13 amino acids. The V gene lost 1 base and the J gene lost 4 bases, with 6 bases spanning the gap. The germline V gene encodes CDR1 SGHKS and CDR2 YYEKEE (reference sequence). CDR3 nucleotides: TGTGCCAGCAGCTTGAGGACGTACAATGAGCAGTTCTTC. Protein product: CASSLRTYNEQFF.

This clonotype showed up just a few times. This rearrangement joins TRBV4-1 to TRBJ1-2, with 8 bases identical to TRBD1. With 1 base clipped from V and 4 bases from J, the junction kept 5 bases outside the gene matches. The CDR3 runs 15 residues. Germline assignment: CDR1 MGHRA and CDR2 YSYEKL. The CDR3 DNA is TGCGCCAGCAGCCAAGGGACAGGGTCGGGCTATGGCTACACCTTC. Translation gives CASSQGTGSGYGYTF.

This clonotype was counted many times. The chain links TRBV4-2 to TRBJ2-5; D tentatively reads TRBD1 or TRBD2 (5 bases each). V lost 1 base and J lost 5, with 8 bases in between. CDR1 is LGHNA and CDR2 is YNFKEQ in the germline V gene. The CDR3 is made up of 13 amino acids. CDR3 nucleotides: TGTGCCAGCAGCCAAGGGGGGTCGGAGACCCAGTACTTC. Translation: CASSQGGSETQYF.

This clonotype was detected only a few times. CDR3 in amino acids: CSARATAPYGYTF. The CDR3 DNA is TGCAGTGCTAGAGCCACGGCCCCCTATGGCTACACCTTC. This chain uses TRBV20-1 with TRBJ1-2; no definite D call. V shed 1 base and J shed 4 bases, with 10 bases lying between them. Germline V gives CDR1 DFQATT, CDR2 SNEGSKA (reference sequence). The CDR3 runs to 13 residues.

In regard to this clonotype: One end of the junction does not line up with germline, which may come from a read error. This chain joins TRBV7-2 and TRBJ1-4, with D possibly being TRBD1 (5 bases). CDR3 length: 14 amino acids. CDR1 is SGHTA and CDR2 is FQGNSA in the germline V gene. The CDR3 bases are TGTGCCAGCAGCCCCTCCAGGGATAATGAAAAACTGATTTTT. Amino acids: CASSPSRDNEKLIF.

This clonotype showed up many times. The CDR3, as DNA: TGTGCCAGCAGTTATTCCTCTCTGGCGCCCGCCTATGGCTACACCTTC. As protein: CASSYSSLAPAYGYTF. The chain recombines TRBV6-5 with TRBJ1-2, with D uncertain. The CDR3 length is 16 residues. V was trimmed by 3 bases and J by 4 bases, leaving 18 bases between them. The V gene's germline CDR1 is MNHEY and CDR2 SVGAGI.

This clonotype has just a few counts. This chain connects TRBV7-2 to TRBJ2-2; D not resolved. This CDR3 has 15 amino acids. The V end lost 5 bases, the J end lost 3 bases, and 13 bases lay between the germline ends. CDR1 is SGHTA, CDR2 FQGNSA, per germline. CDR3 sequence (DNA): TGTGCCAGCAGCCCGATGGTAGGGTACACCGGGGAGCTGTTTTTT. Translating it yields CASSPMVGYTGELFF. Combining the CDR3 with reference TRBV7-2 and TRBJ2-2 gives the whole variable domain GAGVSQSPSNKVTEKGKDVELRCDPISGHTALYWYRQSLGQGLEFLIYFQGNSAPDKSGLPSDRFSAERTGGSVSTLTIQRTQQEDSAVYLCASSPMVGYTGELFFGEGSRLTVL.

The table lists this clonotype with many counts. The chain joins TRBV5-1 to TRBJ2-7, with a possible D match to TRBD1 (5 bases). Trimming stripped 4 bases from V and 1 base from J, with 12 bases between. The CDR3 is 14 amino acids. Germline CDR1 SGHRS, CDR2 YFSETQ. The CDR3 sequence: CASSGAEYSYEQYF. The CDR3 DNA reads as TGCGCCAGCAGCGGGGCAGAATATTCCTACGAGCAGTACTTC.

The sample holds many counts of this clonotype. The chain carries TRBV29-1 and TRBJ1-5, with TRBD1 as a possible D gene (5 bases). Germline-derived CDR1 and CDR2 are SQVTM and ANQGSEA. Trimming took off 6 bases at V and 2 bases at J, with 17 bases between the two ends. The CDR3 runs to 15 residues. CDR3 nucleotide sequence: TGCAGCGTCGGGATCGGGGCTTCGGGCAATCAGCCCCAGCATTTT. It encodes CSVGIGASGNQPQHF. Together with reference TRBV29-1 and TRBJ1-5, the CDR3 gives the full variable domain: SAVISQKPSRDICQRGTSLTIQCQVDSQVTMMFWYRQQPGQSLTLIATANQGSEATYESGFVIDKFPISRPNLTFSTLTVSNMSPEDSSIYLCSVGIGASGNQPQHFGDGTRLSIL.

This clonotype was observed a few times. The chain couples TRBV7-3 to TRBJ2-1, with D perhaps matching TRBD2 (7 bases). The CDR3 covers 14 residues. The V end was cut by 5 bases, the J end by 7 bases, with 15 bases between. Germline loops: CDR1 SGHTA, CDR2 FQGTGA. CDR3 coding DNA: TGTGCCAGCAGCCCACCCGGGGGGCGGAATGAGCAGTTCTTC. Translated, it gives CASSPPGGRNEQFF. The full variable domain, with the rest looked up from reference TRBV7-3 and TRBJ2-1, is GAGVSQTPSNKVTEKGKYVELRCDPISGHTALYWYRQSLGQGPEFLIYFQGTGAADDSGLPNDRFFAVRPEGSVSTLKIQRTERGDSAVYLCASSPPGGRNEQFFGPGTRLTVL.

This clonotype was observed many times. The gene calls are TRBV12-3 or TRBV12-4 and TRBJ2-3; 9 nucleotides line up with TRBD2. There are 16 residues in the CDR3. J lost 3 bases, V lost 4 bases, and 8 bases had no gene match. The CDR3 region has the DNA TGTGCCAGCAGTTCCCCAGCGGGGGGAGGAACAGATACGCAGTATTTT. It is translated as CASSSPAGGGTDTQYF.

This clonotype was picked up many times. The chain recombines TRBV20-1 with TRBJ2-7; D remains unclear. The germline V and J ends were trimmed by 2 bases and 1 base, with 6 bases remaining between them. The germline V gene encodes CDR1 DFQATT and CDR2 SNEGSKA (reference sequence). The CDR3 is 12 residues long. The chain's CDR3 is CSARYRSYEQYV. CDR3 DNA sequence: TGCAGTGCTAGATACCGATCCTACGAGCAGTACGTC.

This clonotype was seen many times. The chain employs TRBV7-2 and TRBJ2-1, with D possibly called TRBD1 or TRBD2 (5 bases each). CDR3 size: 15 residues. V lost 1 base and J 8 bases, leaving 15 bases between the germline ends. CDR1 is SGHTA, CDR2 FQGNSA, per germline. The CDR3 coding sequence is TGTGCCAGCAGCTTAGGAGGGGCTAGCTCTCATGAGCAGTTCTTC. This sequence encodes CASSLGGASSHEQFF.